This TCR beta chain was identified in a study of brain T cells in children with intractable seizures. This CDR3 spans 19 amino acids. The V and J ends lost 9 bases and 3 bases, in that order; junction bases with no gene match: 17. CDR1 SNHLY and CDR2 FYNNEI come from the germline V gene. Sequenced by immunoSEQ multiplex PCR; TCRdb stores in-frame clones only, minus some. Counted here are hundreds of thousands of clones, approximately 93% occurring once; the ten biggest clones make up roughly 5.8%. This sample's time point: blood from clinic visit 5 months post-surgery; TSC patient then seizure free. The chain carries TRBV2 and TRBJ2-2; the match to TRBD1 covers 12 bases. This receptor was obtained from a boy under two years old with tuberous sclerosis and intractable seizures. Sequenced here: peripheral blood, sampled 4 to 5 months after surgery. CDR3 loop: CARSQVPGQGAFHTGELFF. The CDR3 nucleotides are TGTGCCAGGTCACAAGTCCCGGGACAGGGGGCTTTTCACACCGGGGAGCTGTTTTTT.